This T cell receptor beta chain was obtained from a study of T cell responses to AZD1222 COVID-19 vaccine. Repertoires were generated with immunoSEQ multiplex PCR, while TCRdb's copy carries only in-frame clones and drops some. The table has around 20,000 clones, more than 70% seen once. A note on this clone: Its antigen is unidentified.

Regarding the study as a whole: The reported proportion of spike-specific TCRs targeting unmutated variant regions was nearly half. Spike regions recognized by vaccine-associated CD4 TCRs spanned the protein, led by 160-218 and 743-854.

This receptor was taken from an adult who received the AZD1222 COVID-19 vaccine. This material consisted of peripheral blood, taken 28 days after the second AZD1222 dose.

This chain's CDR3 is CASSFSGRGETQYF. The DNA for the CDR3 is TGTGCCAGCAGCTTTAGCGGGAGGGGAGAGACCCAGTACTTC. The chain recombines TRBV7-2 with TRBJ2-5; 11 bases are a match to TRBD2. With V trimmed by 3 bases and J by 4 bases, 1 base remained unmatched. Germline V gene lookup returns CDR1 SGHTA and CDR2 FQGNSA. The CDR3 covers 14 residues.